Each of the 17 T cell receptor beta chains below was sequenced from the same sample in a study of T cells in localized non-small cell lung cancer. Data came from immunoSEQ multiplex PCR; TCRdb stores just in-frame clones and leaves some out. This sample has around 80,000 clones; over 70% occur once, and the top ten carry about 19%. This specimen was PBMCs, taken before any cancer treatment. The receptors were gathered from a man aged 40 to 75 with stage II squamous cell lung carcinoma.

This chain links TRBV28 with TRBJ1-2; 9 nucleotides align to TRBD1. Per the germline V gene, CDR1 is MDHEN and CDR2 is SYDVKM. This CDR3 has 14 residues. V was clipped by 5 bases and J by 8 bases; unmatched bases: 9. The CDR3 is CASSPPQGARGYTF. The CDR3 DNA reads TGTGCCAGCAGTCCGCCACAGGGGGCGAGAGGCTACACCTTC.

The V and J genes are TRBV7-6 and TRBJ1-5; 11 bases align to TRBD1. The ends lost 4 bases at V and 4 bases at J; junction bases unmatched: 6. The CDR3 is made up of 16 amino acids. The germline V gene encodes CDR1 SGHVS and CDR2 FNYEAQ. The CDR3, as DNA: TGTGCCAGCAGCTCGGGACAGGGGGGGTGGAATCAGCCCCAGCATTTT. It encodes CASSSGQGGWNQPQHF. Full variable domain (remainder filled in from reference TRBV7-6 and TRBJ1-5): GAGVSQSPRYKVTKRGQDVALRCDPISGHVSLYWYRQALGQGPEFLTYFNYEAQQDKSGLPNDRFSAERPEGSISTLTIQRTEQRDSAMYRCASSSGQGGWNQPQHFGDGTRLSIL.

This sequence joins TRBV29-1 and TRBJ2-3; D is undetermined. Trimming pared 7 bases from V and 2 bases from J, leaving 7 bases between. The germline CDR1 and CDR2 sequences are SQVTM and ANQGSEA. CDR3 length equals 11 residues. The CDR3: CSAGNTDTQYF. In nucleotides, the CDR3 is TGCAGCGCGGGCAACACAGATACGCAGTATTTT.

V gene TRBV9 combines with J gene TRBJ2-3, with 7 bases matching TRBD2. Germline values: CDR1 SGDLS, CDR2 YYNGEE. Germline trimming cut 0 bases from V and 5 bases from J; bases unmatched to any gene: 3. The CDR3 covers 14 residues. The DNA for the CDR3 is TGTGCCAGCAGCGTAGGCGGGAGAATAGATACGCAGTATTTT. Translation: CASSVGGRIDTQYF.

The gene calls are TRBV10-3 and TRBJ1-1, with TRBD1 matching 9 bases. After removal of 6 bases from V and 1 base from J, the junction contained 6 bases not matched to a gene. Germline V CDR1 and CDR2: ENHRY, SYGVKD. The CDR3 is 15 residues long. The CDR3 sequence: CAIRTGGTGNTEAFF. The CDR3 region has the DNA TGTGCCATCAGGACAGGGGGAACGGGGAACACTGAAGCTTTCTTT.

This chain connects TRBV18 to TRBJ2-1; TRBD1 or TRBD2 may be the D gene (5 bases each). V shed 1 base and J shed 5 bases, with 12 bases lying between them. The germline gives CDR1 KGHSH, CDR2 LQKENI. This CDR3 has 15 residues. CDR3 sequence: CASSPRWGFDNEQFF. As DNA, the CDR3 is TGTGCCAGCTCACCACGTTGGGGGTTCGACAATGAGCAGTTCTTC.

This sequence joins TRBV7-9 and TRBJ2-2; D perhaps matches TRBD2 (5 bases). Germline V gene lookup returns CDR1 SEHNR and CDR2 FQNEAQ (reference sequence). The CDR3 covers 14 residues. V lost 7 bases to trimming and J lost 6 bases, with 15 bases between them. The CDR3 reads CASTLEALAGELFF. The CDR3 nucleotides read TGTGCCAGCACCTTGGAGGCCCTGGCCGGGGAGCTGTTTTTT.

V and J are TRBV2 and TRBJ2-7, with 8 bases matching TRBD2. The CDR3 is 14 amino acids. Germline V gene sequence: CDR1 SNHLY, CDR2 FYNNEI. V trimming: 8 bases; J trimming: 6 bases; junction bases outside the gene matches: 12. DNA of the CDR3: TGTGCCAGCCTCCTTACGACTAGCGCCAGCGAGCAGTACTTC. It codes for CASLLTTSASEQYF.

The chain employs TRBV29-1 and TRBJ1-1; 8 nucleotides match TRBD1. The CDR3 has 16 residues. J was trimmed by 0 bases and V by 5 bases; bases with no gene match: 11. The germline CDR1 and CDR2 sequences are SQVTM and ANQGSEA. Here the CDR3 DNA reads TGCAGCGTTCGGGACAGGTCGACGTTAATGAACACTGAAGCTTTCTTT. Its protein product is CSVRDRSTLMNTEAFF.

Only one count was recorded for this clone. The chain recombines TRBV4-1 with TRBJ2-3; 10 bases fit TRBD2. The CDR3 is 21 residues long. J was trimmed by 7 bases and V by 0 bases; bases with no gene match: 22. In germline, CDR1 is MGHRA, CDR2 YSYEKL. For the CDR3, the DNA is TGCGCCAGCAGCCAAGATTCCCCTCTCGATGGAGCGGGAGGGCCCAGGCATACGCAGTATTTT. Protein product: CASSQDSPLDGAGGPRHTQYF.

The gene calls are TRBV5-1 and TRBJ1-4; 8 bases line up with TRBD1. The J segment lost 3 bases and the V segment lost 4 bases, leaving 8 bases of the junction unmatched. This CDR3 is built from 16 residues. Germline V gene lookup returns CDR1 SGHRS and CDR2 YFSETQ. This chain's CDR3 is CASSPGQAYPNEKLFF. CDR3 in DNA: TGCGCCAGCAGCCCGGGACAGGCCTATCCTAATGAAAAACTGTTTTTT.

The V and J genes are TRBV6-1 and TRBJ2-7; no clear D gene. Germline V gene lookup returns CDR1 MNHNS and CDR2 SASEGT. The V end was cut by 2 bases, the J end by 2 bases, with 10 bases between. The CDR3 has 14 amino acids. The DNA of the CDR3 is TGTGCCAGCAGTGAATTGTGGGGTCCCTACGAGCAGTACTTC. Protein sequence: CASSELWGPYEQYF.

The chain carries TRBV7-6 and TRBJ2-7; no firm D call. The CDR3 length is 13 residues. The germline CDR1 and CDR2 sequences are SGHVS and FNYEAQ. Trimming took 5 bases from V and 5 from J, leaving 13 bases between them. This chain's CDR3 is CASSLGQANEQYF. CDR3 bases: TGTGCCAGCAGCCTCGGCCAGGCGAACGAGCAGTACTTC.

The CDR3: CASRRERANQPQHF. The CDR3, as DNA: TGTGCCAGCAGACGGGAGAGGGCGAATCAGCCCCAGCATTTT. The chain uses TRBV2 and TRBJ1-5; D not resolved. The ends were cut back, 6 bases at V and 4 bases at J, with 13 bases in the middle. The germline gives CDR1 SNHLY, CDR2 FYNNEI. This CDR3 spans 14 amino acids.

This clone was found a few times. In nucleotides, the CDR3 is TGTGCCAGCAGCCCAGGGGGAGGTAAGCCCCAGCATTTT. Its translation is CASSPGGGKPQHF. J is TRBJ1-5 and V is TRBV7-9, with 7 bases fitting TRBD1. The CDR3 spans 13 residues. V lost 5 bases and J lost 8; bases outside the gene matches: 6. Looked up from germline, CDR1 is SEHNR and CDR2 is FQNEAQ (reference sequence).

The chain has TRBV6-1 and TRBJ2-3; 11 bases map to TRBD2. The ends lost 8 bases at V and 2 bases at J; junction bases unmatched: 6. The CDR3 has 15 residues. Germline values: CDR1 MNHNS, CDR2 SASEGT. The CDR3 DNA is TGTGCCAGCGGGACTAGCGGCCACCCCACAGATACGCAGTATTTT. It is translated as CASGTSGHPTDTQYF.

This clone was observed a handful of times. This rearrangement joins TRBV15 to TRBJ1-6; D unclear. The CDR3 is 14 residues long. Germline loops: CDR1 LNHNV, CDR2 YYDKDF (reference sequence). V was shortened by 0 bases and J by 10 bases, with 10 bases between the two germline ends. The CDR3 nucleotides are TGTGCCACCAGCAGAGAGGCATCTGGGTCACCCCTCCACTTT. Residues: CATSREASGSPLHF.